The 22 T cell receptor beta chains listed next were all sequenced from one sample in a study of cytomegalovirus exposure and HLA in healthy donors. The PCR contained 60 Vbeta and 13 Jbeta primers. Method: immunoSEQ multiplex PCR; TCRdb's copy keeps in-frame clones and lacks some. The ten top clones account for less than 1%, within a sample of 200,000 to 250,000 clones. Sequencing was done on a sample of PBMCs. Every receptor here comes from a woman in her 30s in good health and CMV-seropositive.

The V gene is TRBV9, the J gene TRBJ2-1; 11 bases align to TRBD2. V dropped 4 bases and J dropped 6; count of bases not matched to a gene: 9. Germline V gene lookup returns CDR1 SGDLS and CDR2 YYNGEE. The CDR3 has 16 amino acids. The CDR3 region is CASSLLSGTSGNEQFF. DNA for the CDR3: TGTGCCAGCAGCCTTCTGTCCGGGACTAGCGGCAATGAGCAGTTCTTC.

The chain recombines TRBV29-1 with TRBJ1-2; a weak D match, TRBD1 (6 bases). Germline V lookup: CDR1 SQVTM, CDR2 ANQGSEA. The CDR3 contains 15 residues. V lost 6 bases, J lost 2 bases, and 19 bases lay in between. The CDR3 reads CSVEGHSRDNYGYTF. In nucleotides, the CDR3 is TGCAGCGTCGAGGGACACTCCCGCGACAACTATGGCTACACCTTC.

V and J are TRBV18 and TRBJ2-4, with D maybe TRBD1 (6 bases). Germline lookup yields CDR1 KGHSH and CDR2 LQKENI. The V gene lost 2 bases and the J gene lost 2 bases, with 13 bases spanning the gap. The CDR3 extends over 16 amino acids. This CDR3 reads CASSPFRGASKNIQYF. CDR3 nucleotide sequence: TGTGCCAGCTCACCATTCAGGGGCGCGTCCAAAAACATTCAGTACTTC.

This chain uses TRBV29-1 with TRBJ1-4, with D possibly matching TRBD1 (6 bases). V was pared by 3 bases and J by 8 bases, with 19 bases between. Germline CDR1 is SQVTM and CDR2 is ANQGSEA. The CDR3 sequence is 15 residues long. The chain's CDR3 is CSVEARGRPSEKLFF. Written as DNA, the CDR3 is TGCAGCGTTGAGGCGCGGGGGCGCCCATCCGAAAAACTGTTTTTT.

The genes are TRBV7-9 and TRBJ2-1, with 8 bases lining up with TRBD2. The CDR3 runs 16 residues. The junction had 10 bases not matched to a gene; V was cut back by 2 bases and J by 7 bases. In germline, CDR1 is SEHNR, CDR2 FQNEAQ (reference sequence). CDR3 region: CASSLTGTRSLNEQFF. CDR3 coding DNA: TGTGCCAGCAGCTTAACCGGGACTAGATCCCTTAATGAGCAGTTCTTC.

V and J are TRBV6-5 and TRBJ2-1; 8 bases fit TRBD2. This CDR3 region has 13 residues. V shed 6 bases and J 4 bases; nucleotides not matched to a gene: 2. CDR1 is MNHEY, CDR2 SVGAGI, per germline. CDR3 in amino acids: CASSLAGYNEQFF. CDR3 in DNA: TGTGCCAGCAGCTTAGCGGGGTACAATGAGCAGTTCTTC.

V is TRBV10-1 and J is TRBJ2-7, with a weak D call TRBD1 (6 bases). The V gene lost 6 bases and the J gene lost 2 bases, with 17 bases spanning the gap. The CDR3 length is 15 residues. CDR1 is WNHNN and CDR2 is SYGVQD in the germline V gene (reference sequence). In DNA, the CDR3 is TGCGCCAGCAGCGGAGCGGACAGCGGTACCTACGAGCAGTACTTC. Encoded protein: CASSGADSGTYEQYF.

Remarks on this clone: Other DNA sequences in the sample encode the same CDR3. The rearrangement uses TRBV4-1 and TRBJ1-1; a weak D match, TRBD1 (5 bases). The CDR3 spans 13 residues. Germline CDR1 is MGHRA and CDR2 is YSYEKL. V lost 0 bases to trimming and J lost 5 bases, with 7 bases between them. The CDR3 DNA sequence: TGCGCCAGCAGCCAAGATAGGGGAACTGAAGCTTTCTTT. Its translation is CASSQDRGTEAFF.

The V call is TRBV19, the J call TRBJ2-3; the match to TRBD2 covers 7 bases. Per germline, CDR1 LNHDA and CDR2 SQIVND (reference sequence). V shed 6 bases, J shed 0 bases, and the junction held 9 bases outside the gene matches. The CDR3 runs 16 residues. The CDR3 is CASRSGLAASTDTQYF. CDR3 nucleotide sequence: TGTGCCAGTAGGTCCGGGCTAGCGGCTAGCACAGATACGCAGTATTTT.

V and J are TRBV5-4 and TRBJ2-1; the D is unclear. Germline CDR1 reads SGHNT; CDR2 reads YYREEE (reference sequence). CDR3 size: 11 residues. Trimming stripped 2 bases from V and 7 bases from J, with 4 bases between. DNA for the CDR3: TGTGCCAGCAGCTTCGGGAATGAGCAGTTCTTC. As protein: CASSFGNEQFF. Filled out from reference TRBV5-4 and TRBJ2-1, the complete variable domain reads ETGVTQSPTHLIKTRGQQVTLRCSSQSGHNTVSWYQQALGQGPQFIFQYYREEENGRGNFPPRFSGLQFPNYSSELNVNALELDDSALYLCASSFGNEQFFGPGTRLTVL.

The rearrangement uses TRBV5-4 and TRBJ2-5; TRBD2 matches 14 bases. The CDR3 length is 15 residues. The germline CDR1 and CDR2 sequences are SGHNT and YYREEE (reference sequence). V gave up 4 bases and J gave up 4 bases; unmatched junction bases: 3. The CDR3 loop is CASSPGTSGGETQYF. The CDR3, as DNA: TGTGCCAGCAGCCCGGGGACTAGCGGGGGAGAGACCCAGTACTTC.

As DNA, the CDR3 is TGTGCCAGCAGTTACGGACTAGCTCCTCCAGGGACCCAGTACTTC. This sequence encodes CASSYGLAPPGTQYF. The chain employs TRBV6-5 and TRBJ2-5; 8 bases align to TRBD2. V dropped 2 bases and J dropped 7; count of bases not matched to a gene: 9. CDR1 and CDR2 (germline): MNHEY, SVGAGI. The CDR3 runs to 15 residues.

The V and J genes are TRBV12-5 and TRBJ2-7; 12 bases are shared with TRBD2. The CDR3 runs to 15 residues. Trimming cost V 2 bases and J 6 bases; bases outside gene matches: 5. Germline V gene sequence: CDR1 LGHNT, CDR2 FRNRAP. The CDR3 region is CASGLPTSGGSEQYF. The CDR3 bases are TGTGCTAGTGGTTTGCCCACTAGCGGGGGGTCCGAGCAGTACTTC. The entire variable domain, with the rest obtained from reference TRBV12-5 and TRBJ2-7, is as follows: DARVTQTPRHKVTEMGQEVTMRCQPILGHNTVFWYRQTMMQGLELLAYFRNRAPLDDSGMPKDRFSAEMPDATLATLKIQPSEPRDSAVYFCASGLPTSGGSEQYFGPGTRLTVT.

The rearrangement links TRBV25-1 to TRBJ2-1, with D possibly being TRBD2 (6 bases). Germline CDR1 reads MGHDK; CDR2 reads SYGVNS. The germline V and J ends were trimmed by 1 base and 6 bases, with 13 bases remaining between them. This CDR3 spans 15 amino acids. In nucleotides, the CDR3 is TGTGCCAGCAGTGAATCCGGGGGATTATCCAATGAGCAGTTCTTC. The encoded protein is CASSESGGLSNEQFF.

The rearrangement uses TRBV7-8 and TRBJ1-5; 7 bases are a match to TRBD1. Germline V lookup: CDR1 SGHVS, CDR2 FQNEAQ. The J segment lost 0 bases and the V segment lost 3 bases, leaving 5 bases of the junction unmatched. CDR3 size: 16 residues. In DNA, the CDR3 is TGTGCCAGCAGCTTCGCACAGGGGCCTAGCAATCAGCCCCAGCATTTT. This translates into CASSFAQGPSNQPQHF.

The chain employs TRBV5-5 and TRBJ1-2, with 7 bases fitting TRBD1. V was pared by 1 base and J by 1 base, with 1 base of the junction left unmatched. Germline V gives CDR1 SGHKS, CDR2 YYEKEE (reference sequence). The CDR3 totals 14 residues. The CDR3 DNA is TGTGCCAGCAGCTTGACAGGGGATAACTATGGCTACACCTTC. This codes for CASSLTGDNYGYTF.

This sequence joins TRBV5-1 and TRBJ1-3; D is ambiguous. Trimming pared 3 bases from V and 4 bases from J, leaving 8 bases between. CDR1 and CDR2 from the germline V gene are SGHRS and YFSETQ. The CDR3 is 13 amino acids. Written as DNA, the CDR3 is TGCGCCAGCAGCTCTACTTTAGGAAACACCATATATTTT. Amino acids: CASSSTLGNTIYF.

The chain combines TRBV27 with TRBJ2-2; TRBD2 is a possible D gene (5 bases). V lost 6 bases, J lost 8 bases, and 16 bases lay in between. The germline CDR1 and CDR2 sequences are MNHEY and SMNVEV (reference sequence). The CDR3 extends over 14 amino acids. The CDR3 bases are TGTGCCAGCAGCTTAGAGGGATTCCAGGGGGAGCTGTTTTTT. The encoded protein is CASSLEGFQGELFF.

This sequence joins TRBV7-2 and TRBJ2-5; 7 bases are a match to TRBD1. Trimming at V came to 5 bases and at J to 9 bases, leaving 15 bases not matched to a gene. The CDR3 is 15 residues long. Germline CDR1 SGHTA, CDR2 FQGNSA. The CDR3 loop reads CASSPEGGVFWAQYF. DNA of the CDR3: TGTGCCAGCAGCCCCGAAGGGGGCGTTTTTTGGGCCCAGTACTTC.

The chain is built from TRBV15 and TRBJ1-5; 8 nucleotides agree with TRBD1. Germline-derived CDR1 and CDR2 are LNHNV and YYDKDF (reference sequence). The CDR3 covers 15 residues. The V gene end was trimmed by 0 bases and the J gene end by 11 bases; junction bases not matched to a gene: 9. The chain's CDR3 is CATSRDPGQGRTQHF. CDR3 coding DNA: TGTGCCACCAGCAGAGACCCCGGACAGGGCAGGACCCAGCATTTT.

The chain is built from TRBV10-3 and TRBJ2-3, with D possibly being TRBD1 (6 bases). V was trimmed by 5 bases and J by 5 bases, leaving 11 bases between them. The CDR3 has 13 amino acids. The germline gives CDR1 ENHRY, CDR2 SYGVKD. CDR3 DNA: TGTGCCATCAGTCCCCCAGGGGAAGATACGCAGTATTTT. Translated, it gives CAISPPGEDTQYF.

The chain has TRBV4-3 and TRBJ2-7; maybe TRBD2 (5 bases). V was trimmed by 1 base and J by 6 bases, leaving 10 bases between them. The CDR3 covers 13 residues. In germline, CDR1 is LGHNA, CDR2 YSLEER. The CDR3 DNA follows: TGCGCCAGCAGCCAAGGTGAGGGTTTCGAGCAGTACTTC. It translates to CASSQGEGFEQYF.